The entry below gives a single T cell receptor beta chain sequence along with its context. The antigen it binds to is not known. The sequence runs out 3 residues before the end of the CDR3; the remainder is reconstructed from the germline J gene. Every participant had a single incident cervical HPV16 infection, and women with prevalent HPV16 infections were excluded. Cervical HPV DNA was detected with MY09/MY11 PCR, and genotyping was done with dot-blot hybridization. Approximately 15 mL of heparinized blood were centrifuged, and the buffy coat was aliquoted, frozen at -30°C, then stored at -80°C. Genomic DNA was extracted from buffy coat specimens using QIAGEN kits. Deletion took 6 bases off V and 1 base off J, with a span of 10 bases between the germline ends. Counted from cysteine to phenylalanine, this CDR3 has 14 amino acids. Sequencing covers 33 bases of the CDR3, shown here with the frame starting at base 1. The germline V gene (reference sequence) sets CDR1 to DFQATT and CDR2 to SNEGSKA.

This record comes from a study of T cells in women clearing cervical HPV infection (dated by TCRdb to between 2017 and 2018). Study-wide context: The cases were 20 to 30 women with histologically confirmed HPV16-related CIN3 or worse, and 2 of those women had invasive cancers. The approximately 26 controls were women who cleared a single incident HPV16 infection within 12 months without developing precancer or cancer. Blood from cases was collected at the visit where the lesion was first found, while blood from controls was collected once the infection could no longer be detected. Among cases, blood sampling occurred a median of about 150 days after lesion detection, with an interquartile range of roughly 90 to 230 days. HLA typing was available for only a few women, so HLA type could not be excluded as a confounder. This exploratory proof-of-principle case-control study, nested within the Guanacaste HPV Natural History Study in Costa Rica, compared TCR repertoires among women with different cervical HPV16 outcomes. Cases and controls were matched on age within five years and on year of sample collection. Cases had a median age of around 32 years and controls had a median age of 38, with no significant differences in baseline characteristics. In the parent cohort, approximately 9,900 women aged 18 or older were enrolled in Guanacaste, Costa Rica, during about 1993 to 1994 and then followed for less than 8 years. Five blinded duplicates per group were added as quality controls, giving approximately 60 samples: some 50 participants and around ten replicates.

Using the immunoSEQ assay, multiplex PCR amplified TCR beta CDR3 regions from an average of roughly 1,100 ng of genomic DNA per sample. The assay corrected primer bias using a complete synthetic TCR repertoire to establish an amplification baseline. Amplicons were sequenced on the Illumina platform. In the paper's pipeline: Sequences were error-corrected by clustering with frequency ratios and a modified nearest-neighbor algorithm and were then analyzed in the immunoSEQ Analyzer with IMGT gene definitions. TCR richness and evenness were averaged over 20 rarefaction repeats at each rarefaction depth, excluding samples with fewer sequences than the depth. Relative abundances of V, D and J genes were compared between groups using Wilcoxon rank sum tests, with FDR correction applied. An intraclass correlation of just under 96% for TCR richness and an average of roughly 83% across some 66 gene segments were obtained from the blinded duplicates. Entries here come from immuneACCESS through TCRdb and include only in-frame sequences with V and J called. Some clones fail to appear in such tables; in the studies checked, an unresolved V gene covers under half of the shortfall, and the cause of the remainder is unknown. V and J calls and clone size are as listed in that table; D and trimming were resolved from the DNA. The sample table includes 36,000 or so clones. The top ten clonotypes cover roughly 4% of the sample.

Findings and caveats that apply to the study as a whole: Because the number of T cells per sample was unknown, the richness differences could reflect varying T-cell content rather than repertoire biology. CIN3+ cases had significantly higher TCR repertoire richness than controls across sequencing depths, but evenness did not differ between the groups. Random forest classifiers combining richness and V gene abundances distinguished cases from controls with an estimated AUC of roughly 0.83. The cross-sectional design could not show whether associations preceded infection or resulted from it; effector/memory subsets and HPV-specific T cells were not isolated. Lower TRBV6-7 relative abundance was observed in cases than in controls (around 0.11% versus 0.15%; Bonferroni P = 0.0008).

Sequenced material: blood buffy coat. The TCR sequence derives from a woman aged 18 to 75 with a cervical HPV16 infection that either progressed to CIN3+ or cleared (not recorded which). The sequence joins TRBV20-1 to TRBJ2-6; a tentative D match to TRBD1 spans 6 bases. The part of the CDR3 DNA that was read is TGCAGTGCCCGAGACAGGTCTGGGGCCAACGTC. The resulting protein is CSARDRSGANV. The whole CDR3 protein is CSARDRSGANVLTF.